This TCR beta chain was recovered during a study of T-cell memory formation after mild COVID-19. Whole-study results and caveats: Contracting CD4+ clones sat mainly in CM and EM; CD8+ in EMRA.

TCRdb re-analysed the 5' RACE reads in MiXCR, keeping a single row per CDR3 protein. The data contain a few hundred thousand distinct CDR3 sequences, 15% to 20% of them singletons. V lost 3 bases and J 7 bases, leaving 16 bases between the germline ends. Germline values: CDR1 LGHDT, CDR2 YNNKEL (reference sequence). CDR3 size: 15 residues. To note about this clonotype: Antigen: not known.

The V gene is TRBV3-1, the J gene TRBJ2-4; possible D gene TRBD2, 6 bases. The sequencing input was PBMCs or a T cell subset sorted from them (not recorded which). This receptor was obtained from a man between 18 and 29 years old who had mild COVID-19 (a few samples of this study predate the infection). Cell type and time point are not known. CDR3 sequence: CASSQSAAGGNIQYF. The DNA of the CDR3 is TGTGCCAGCAGCCAGTCCGCTGCCGGAGGGAACATTCAGTACTTC.